This TCR beta chain was captured in a study of T cell responses to AZD1222 COVID-19 vaccine. Study-wide results and caveats: Researchers took repertoire samples only after the peak T cell response had come. There were mostly white British donors and more females than males, and clonal diversity was possibly underestimated.

Assay: immunoSEQ multiplex PCR; the TCRdb copy retains only in-frame clones and omits some. The sample includes 110,000 or so clones, roughly nine tenths of them seen just once. The germline V gene encodes CDR1 SGHAT and CDR2 FQNNGV. This CDR3 has 15 residues. Trimming cost V 5 bases and J 4 bases; bases outside gene matches: 10. In the case of this clone: Its antigen is not identified.

The chain uses TRBV11-2 and TRBJ1-2; 7 bases fit TRBD1. The sample here was peripheral blood, taken on day 0 of AZD1222 vaccination. The sequence came from an adult in good health. The CDR3 DNA reads TGTGCCAGCAGCGAACCAGGACAGGAGTTCTATGGCTACACCTTC. It translates to CASSEPGQEFYGYTF.